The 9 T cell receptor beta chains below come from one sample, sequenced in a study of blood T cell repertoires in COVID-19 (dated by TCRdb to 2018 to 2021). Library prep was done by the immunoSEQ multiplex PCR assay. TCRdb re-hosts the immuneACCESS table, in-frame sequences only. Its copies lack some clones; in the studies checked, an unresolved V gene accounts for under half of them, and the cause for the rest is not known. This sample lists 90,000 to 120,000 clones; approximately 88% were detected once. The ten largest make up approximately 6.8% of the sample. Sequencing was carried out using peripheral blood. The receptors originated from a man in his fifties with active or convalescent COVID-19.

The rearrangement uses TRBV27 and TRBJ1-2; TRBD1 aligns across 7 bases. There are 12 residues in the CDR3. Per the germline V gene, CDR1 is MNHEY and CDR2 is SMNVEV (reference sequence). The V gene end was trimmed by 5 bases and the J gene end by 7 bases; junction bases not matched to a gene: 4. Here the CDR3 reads CASSPDRSGYTF. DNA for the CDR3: TGTGCCAGCAGTCCGGACAGGTCTGGCTACACCTTC.

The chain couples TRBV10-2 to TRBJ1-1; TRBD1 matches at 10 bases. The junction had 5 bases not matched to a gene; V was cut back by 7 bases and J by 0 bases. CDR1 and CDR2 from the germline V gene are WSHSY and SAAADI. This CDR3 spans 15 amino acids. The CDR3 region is CASTSGQGMNTEAFF. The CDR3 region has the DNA TGCGCCAGCACATCGGGACAGGGGATGAACACTGAAGCTTTCTTT.

The CDR3 spells CASTPSSGRFSGANVLTF. In nucleotides, the CDR3 is TGTGCCAGCACTCCCTCGAGCGGGAGATTTTCTGGGGCCAACGTCCTGACTTTC. The chain couples TRBV3-1 (or the pseudogene TRBV3-2) to TRBJ2-6, with TRBD2 matching 8 bases. The CDR3 covers 18 residues. With 7 bases clipped from V and 1 base from J, the junction kept 12 bases outside the gene matches. The germline V gene has CDR1 LGHDT and CDR2 YNNKEL (reference sequence).

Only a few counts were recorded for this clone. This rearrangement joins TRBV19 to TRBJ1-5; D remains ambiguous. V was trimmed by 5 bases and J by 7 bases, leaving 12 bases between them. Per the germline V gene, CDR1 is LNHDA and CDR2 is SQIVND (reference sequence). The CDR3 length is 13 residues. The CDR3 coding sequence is TGTGCCAGTAGTCTTGAGTTGCGGCAGCCCCAGCATTTT. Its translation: CASSLELRQPQHF.

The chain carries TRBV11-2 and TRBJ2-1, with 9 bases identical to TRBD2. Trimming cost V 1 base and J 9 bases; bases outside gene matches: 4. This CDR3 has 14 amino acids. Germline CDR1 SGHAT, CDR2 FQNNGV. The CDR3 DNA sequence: TGTGCCAGCAGCTTAGGGGTAGCGGGAGTTGAGCAGTTCTTC. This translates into CASSLGVAGVEQFF.

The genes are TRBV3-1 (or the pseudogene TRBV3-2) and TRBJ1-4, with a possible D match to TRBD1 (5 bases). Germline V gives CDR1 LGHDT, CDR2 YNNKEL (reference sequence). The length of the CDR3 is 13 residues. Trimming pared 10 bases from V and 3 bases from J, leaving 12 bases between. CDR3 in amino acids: CATSTVPNEKLFF. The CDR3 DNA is TGTGCCACCTCGACAGTGCCTAATGAAAAACTGTTTTTT.

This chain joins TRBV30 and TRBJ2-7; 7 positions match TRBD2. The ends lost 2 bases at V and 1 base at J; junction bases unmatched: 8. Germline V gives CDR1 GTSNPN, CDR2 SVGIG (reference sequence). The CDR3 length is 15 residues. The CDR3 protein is CAWSRLASGSYEQYF. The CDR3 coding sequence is TGTGCCTGGAGTAGGCTGGCTAGCGGATCCTACGAGCAGTACTTC.

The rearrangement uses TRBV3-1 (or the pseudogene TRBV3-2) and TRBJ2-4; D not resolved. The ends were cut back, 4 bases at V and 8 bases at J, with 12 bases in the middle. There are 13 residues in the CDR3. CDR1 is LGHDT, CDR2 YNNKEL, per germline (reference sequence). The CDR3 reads CASSREENDIQYF. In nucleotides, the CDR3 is TGTGCCAGCAGCCGCGAGGAAAACGACATTCAGTACTTC.

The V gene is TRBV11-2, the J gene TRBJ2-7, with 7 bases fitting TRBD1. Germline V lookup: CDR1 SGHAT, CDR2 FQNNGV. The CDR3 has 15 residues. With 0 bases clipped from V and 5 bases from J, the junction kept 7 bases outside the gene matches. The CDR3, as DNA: TGTGCCAGCAGCTTAGATAGGGCAGGGGGTAACGAGCAGTACTTC. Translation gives CASSLDRAGGNEQYF.